This entry lists 2 T cell receptor beta chains sequenced from one sample in a study of T-cell memory formation after mild COVID-19. Using its own MiXCR run on the 5' RACE reads, TCRdb lists one record per CDR3 protein. The sample contains fewer than 500,000 distinct CDR3 sequences, nearly 25% of which appear only once. Material: PBMCs or a T cell subset sorted from them (not recorded which). The receptor set was obtained from an adult woman who had mild COVID-19 (a few samples of this study predate the infection). Cell type and time point are not known.

The chain employs TRBV5-1 and TRBJ1-2; D possibly corresponds to TRBD1 (6 bases). Germline CDR1 and CDR2: SGHRS and YFSETQ. This CDR3 is built from 15 residues. Trimming left V 4 bases short and J 5 bases short, with 18 bases between. CDR3 sequence: CASSPAEGVWYGYTF. CDR3 in DNA: TGCGCCAGCAGCCCCGCTGAGGGGGTTTGGTATGGCTACACCTTC.

This clonotype was seen many times. The gene calls are TRBV19 and TRBJ2-7; 8 bases line up with TRBD2. This CDR3 spans 15 amino acids. J lost 3 bases, V lost 6 bases, and 10 bases had no gene match. Looked up from germline, CDR1 is LNHDA and CDR2 is SQIVND (reference sequence). CDR3 nucleotide sequence: TGTGCCAGTAGCGCGGGATGGACTAGCCTCTACGAGCAGTACTTC. Protein product: CASSAGWTSLYEQYF.